This T cell receptor beta chain was recorded in a study of tumor and adjacent non-tumor tissue in lung cancer. Study summary: Histology: about twelve adenocarcinoma, a couple of squamous cell carcinoma, 1 small cell lung cancer.

A modified ARM-PCR protocol with three rounds of nested PCR amplified TCRbeta. TCRdb reanalysed the multiplex PCR reads using MiXCR and keeps one entry per CDR3 protein. The sample consists of about 70,000 distinct CDR3 sequences, around three quarters of them appearing once. The template was RNA from unsorted bulk tissue. Newly diagnosed lung cancer patients had thoracic surgery in China, August–late 2014, without prior chemotherapy. General study results and limits: Compared with tumor, normal lung showed significantly lower TCR diversity. Tumor repertoires had a smaller top 100 clone share than normal lung.

V shed 11 bases and J 4 bases; nucleotides not matched to a gene: 16. The germline gives CDR1 MNHNS, CDR2 SASEGT. The length of the CDR3 is 15 residues. Comment on this clonotype: Its antigen is unidentified. The conserved phenylalanine or tryptophan normally closing the CDR3 is absent here, so this likely arose from a read error.

The chain joins TRBV6-1 to TRBJ2-7; TRBD2 agrees at 8 bases. Input material: lung tumor tissue. The receptor's source is a man aged 60 to 75 with non-small cell lung cancer. The chain's CDR3 is CAGTKLVAGTYEQYL. CDR3 sequence (DNA): TGTGCCGGCACAAAACTAGTAGCGGGGACTTACGAGCAGTACTTG.